These 14 T cell receptor beta chains came from one sample sequenced in a study of beta chain features in type 1 diabetes. All of the isolated RNA was reverse transcribed, so expressed TCRB transcripts were sequenced. Here immunoSEQ multiplex PCR was the method, and the copy in TCRdb shows in-frame clones only, minus some. This sample carries hundreds of thousands of clones, over 65% of them seen once, and the ten largest clones take 0.053%. Sequencing was carried out using naive CD4+ T cells from blood. Receptors originate from a young man in good health.

The chain is built from TRBV5-6 and TRBJ2-4, with D possibly TRBD1 on 5 matching bases. Trimming left V 2 bases short and J 3 bases short, with 12 bases between. The germline V gene encodes CDR1 SGHDT and CDR2 YYEEEE. This CDR3 has 15 residues. The CDR3 here is CASSFLQGSKNIQYF. The DNA for the CDR3 is TGTGCCAGCAGCTTCCTTCAGGGCAGCAAAAACATTCAGTACTTC.

The chain links TRBV9 to TRBJ2-5, with TRBD1 matching over 7 bases. Germline V CDR1 and CDR2: SGDLS, YYNGEE. The CDR3 is 14 residues long. The V gene end was trimmed by 3 bases and the J gene end by 4 bases; junction bases not matched to a gene: 6. DNA for the CDR3: TGTGCCAGCAGCGGAAGGGGGCGCGGAGAGACCCAGTACTTC. This sequence encodes CASSGRGRGETQYF.

In its sample, this clone was seen a few times. CDR3 sequence (DNA): TGCAGCGTTGAAGATCAGGGCGGGAATGGCTACACCTTC. It translates to CSVEDQGGNGYTF. The V call is TRBV29-1, the J call TRBJ1-2; D is possibly TRBD1 (5 bases). CDR3 size: 13 residues. The V and J ends lost 0 bases and 6 bases respectively, with 11 bases between them. Germline V gives CDR1 SQVTM, CDR2 ANQGSEA.

The gene calls are TRBV7-9 and TRBJ2-3; TRBD2 matches 11 bases. The CDR3 covers 16 residues. The germline gives CDR1 SEHNR, CDR2 FQNEAQ (reference sequence). The ends lost 3 bases at V and 4 bases at J; junction bases unmatched: 6. The CDR3 is CASSLDLGLAADTQYF. In DNA, the CDR3 is TGTGCCAGCAGCTTGGACTTGGGACTAGCGGCAGATACGCAGTATTTT.

V gene TRBV2 combines with J gene TRBJ2-3; maybe TRBD1 (5 bases). V lost 5 bases and J 1 base, leaving 10 bases between the germline ends. There are 14 residues in the CDR3. The germline V gene has CDR1 SNHLY and CDR2 FYNNEI. The DNA of the CDR3 is TGTGCCAGCAGTATGGGGCCCGGCACAGATACGCAGTATTTT. It specifies CASSMGPGTDTQYF.

The V call is TRBV30, the J call TRBJ1-1, with D uncertain. CDR1 is GTSNPN and CDR2 is SVGIG in the germline V gene (reference sequence). This CDR3 contains 16 residues. V shed 2 bases and J shed 0 bases, with 16 bases lying between them. The CDR3 spells CAWSKLNPGVNTEAFF. The CDR3 DNA is TGTGCCTGGAGTAAACTTAATCCGGGAGTGAACACTGAAGCTTTCTTT.

The genes are TRBV9 and TRBJ2-1, with D unresolved. The germline V gene has CDR1 SGDLS and CDR2 YYNGEE. The V and J ends lost 4 bases and 0 bases respectively, with 11 bases between them. The CDR3 has 15 residues. CDR3 sequence reads: CASSYTGSSYNEQFF. The CDR3 coding sequence is TGTGCCAGCAGCTATACTGGTAGCTCCTACAATGAGCAGTTCTTC.

CDR3 nucleotide sequence: TGTGCCAGCAGCCCCGGGACTAGCGGGAAACACGAGCAGTACTTC. Protein product: CASSPGTSGKHEQYF. The rearrangement links TRBV7-2 to TRBJ2-7, with 13 positions matching TRBD2. This CDR3 has 15 amino acids. The V gene end was trimmed by 5 bases and the J gene end by 5 bases; junction bases not matched to a gene: 6. CDR1 is SGHTA and CDR2 is FQGNSA in the germline V gene.

The chain couples TRBV29-1 to TRBJ2-1, with TRBD2 as a possible D gene (6 bases). V dropped 7 bases and J dropped 9 bases, with 16 bases sitting between them. The CDR3 extends over 12 amino acids. CDR1 and CDR2 from the germline V gene are SQVTM and ANQGSEA. CDR3 sequence: CSAGWGEGEQFF. The CDR3 nucleotides read TGCAGCGCCGGTTGGGGGGAAGGTGAGCAGTTCTTC.

V gene TRBV18 combines with J gene TRBJ2-5; the D gene is possibly TRBD1 (5 bases). The length of the CDR3 is 14 residues. V was trimmed by 1 base and J by 5 bases, leaving 11 bases between them. Germline CDR1 and CDR2: KGHSH and LQKENI. The CDR3 coding sequence is TGTGCCAGCTCACCACGCTCCAGGGCGGAGACCCAGTACTTC. Its protein is CASSPRSRAETQYF.

This clone was detected a few times. The chain combines TRBV13 with TRBJ2-7; the match to TRBD2 covers 7 bases. The CDR3 is 13 amino acids. Per the germline V gene, CDR1 is PRHDT and CDR2 is FYEKMQ (reference sequence). After removal of 5 bases from V and 6 bases from J, the junction contained 7 bases not matched to a gene. In nucleotides, the CDR3 is TGTGCCAGCAGCCAGGGACTACTGGGCGAGCAGTACTTC. Translation gives CASSQGLLGEQYF.

This clone turned up a few times. This chain joins TRBV5-4 and TRBJ2-2; a weak D match, TRBD2 (6 bases). The CDR3 totals 15 residues. The V end was cut by 2 bases, the J end by 1 base, with 9 bases between. Germline V gene lookup returns CDR1 SGHNT and CDR2 YYREEE (reference sequence). CDR3 sequence: CASSFPGENTGELFF. CDR3 coding DNA: TGTGCCAGCAGCTTCCCGGGAGAGAACACCGGGGAGCTGTTTTTT.

This clone was seen a handful of times. This chain's CDR3 is CSVDSATSGSYEQYF. Written as DNA, the CDR3 is TGCAGCGTTGATTCCGCGACTAGCGGGAGCTACGAGCAGTACTTC. The rearrangement uses TRBV29-1 and TRBJ2-7, with 12 positions matching TRBD2. The CDR3 totals 15 residues. CDR1 and CDR2 (germline): SQVTM, ANQGSEA. V shed 3 bases, J shed 3 bases, and the junction held 6 bases outside the gene matches.

J is TRBJ2-2 and V is TRBV30; D possibly corresponds to TRBD2 (7 bases). Trimming pared 0 bases from V and 4 bases from J, leaving 12 bases between. This CDR3 spans 15 amino acids. CDR1 and CDR2 from the germline V gene are GTSNPN and SVGIG (reference sequence). The CDR3 coding sequence is TGTGCCTGGAGTGTAGTGCGGGGGCTCACCGGGGAGCTGTTTTTT. Translation gives CAWSVVRGLTGELFF.